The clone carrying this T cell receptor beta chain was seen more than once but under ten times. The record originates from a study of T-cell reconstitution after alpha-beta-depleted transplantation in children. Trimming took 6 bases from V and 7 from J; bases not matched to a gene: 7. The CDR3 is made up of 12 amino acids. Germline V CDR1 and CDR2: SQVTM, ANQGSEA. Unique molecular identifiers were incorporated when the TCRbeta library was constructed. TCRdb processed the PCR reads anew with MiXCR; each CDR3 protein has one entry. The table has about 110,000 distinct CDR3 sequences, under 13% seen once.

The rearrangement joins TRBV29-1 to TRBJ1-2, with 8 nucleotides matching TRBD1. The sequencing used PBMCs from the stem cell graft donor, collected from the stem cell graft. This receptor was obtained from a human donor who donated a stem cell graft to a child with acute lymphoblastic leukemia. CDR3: CSVSRGLGGYTF. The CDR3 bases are TGCAGCGTAAGCAGGGGGCTTGGTGGCTACACCTTC.